The 12 T cell receptor beta chains in this list originate from one sample, sequenced in a study of blood T cell repertoires in COVID-19. The table came from immunoSEQ multiplex PCR; TCRdb's copy has only in-frame clones and leaves some out. Of more than 300,000 clones listed, over 85% are singletons. Material: peripheral blood. The receptors originated from a woman aged 30 to 39 with COVID-19, enrolled during active disease.

DNA of the CDR3: TGTGCCAGCAGACCCGGGACAGGGGGCCTAACAGGCTACACCTTC. Translating gives CASRPGTGGLTGYTF. The rearrangement uses TRBV6-5 and TRBJ1-2; 12 nucleotides match TRBD1. From germline, CDR1 is MNHEY and CDR2 SVGAGI. The CDR3 covers 15 residues. Trimming cost V 6 bases and J 8 bases; bases outside gene matches: 10.

The chain has TRBV27 and TRBJ1-6; maybe TRBD1 (5 bases). CDR1 and CDR2 (germline): MNHEY, SMNVEV (reference sequence). V was pared by 2 bases and J by 5 bases, with 10 bases between. The CDR3 spans 15 residues. The CDR3 reads CASSLGAGHNSPLHF. CDR3 sequence (DNA): TGTGCCAGCAGTTTAGGGGCAGGTCATAATTCACCCCTCCACTTT.

On this clone itself: This CDR3 is also generated by other DNA sequences in the sample. The V call is TRBV5-1, the J call TRBJ2-7, with 10 bases aligning to TRBD1. The CDR3 runs 13 residues. V dropped 4 bases and J dropped 3; count of bases not matched to a gene: 1. From germline, CDR1 is SGHRS and CDR2 YFSETQ. CDR3 region: CASSGDRGYEQYF. CDR3 DNA: TGCGCCAGCAGCGGGGACAGGGGCTACGAGCAGTACTTC.

The genes are TRBV7-2 and TRBJ2-5; 9 bases line up with TRBD2. The CDR3 spans 17 residues. V lost 1 base and J lost 5; bases outside the gene matches: 11. Germline values: CDR1 SGHTA, CDR2 FQGNSA. CDR3 sequence: CASSLEPGGGAYETQYF. In nucleotides, the CDR3 is TGTGCCAGCAGCTTAGAGCCGGGCGGGGGGGCCTATGAGACCCAGTACTTC.

This chain links TRBV5-1 with TRBJ2-2; TRBD2 agrees at 13 bases. Trimming cost V 4 bases and J 0 bases; bases outside gene matches: 6. Germline V gene sequence: CDR1 SGHRS, CDR2 YFSETQ. There are 18 residues in the CDR3. The DNA for the CDR3 is TGCGCCAGCAGCCACGGGACTAGCGGGGCCGCGAACACCGGGGAGCTGTTTTTT. This gives the protein CASSHGTSGAANTGELFF.

The chain carries TRBV7-9 and TRBJ2-5; the match to TRBD2 covers 11 bases. Per the germline V gene, CDR1 is SEHNR and CDR2 is FQNEAQ (reference sequence). Germline trimming cut 1 base from V and 2 bases from J; bases unmatched to any gene: 3. The CDR3 has 16 amino acids. Here the CDR3 reads CASSLGVAGGQETQYF. The DNA for the CDR3 is TGTGCCAGCAGCTTAGGGGTAGCGGGGGGGCAAGAGACCCAGTACTTC.

This sequence joins TRBV20-1 and TRBJ2-5; D ambiguous. This CDR3 is built from 11 residues. Germline V lookup: CDR1 DFQATT, CDR2 SNEGSKA (reference sequence). Deletions cut 3 bases from V and 3 bases from J, with 5 bases between. The CDR3 is CSASSEETQYF. The CDR3 DNA reads TGCAGTGCTAGTTCGGAAGAGACCCAGTACTTC.

V usage is TRBV19 and J usage is TRBJ1-5; D might be TRBD1 (6 bases). The CDR3 spans 17 residues. The V end was cut by 2 bases, the J end by 0 bases, with 14 bases between. The V gene's germline CDR1 is LNHDA and CDR2 SQIVND (reference sequence). The CDR3 region is CASSISGGPYSNQPQHF. The CDR3 DNA reads TGTGCCAGTAGTATATCGGGGGGGCCTTATAGCAATCAGCCCCAGCATTTT.

The gene calls are TRBV6-5 and TRBJ2-2, with D possibly matching TRBD1 (5 bases). Trimming stripped 6 bases from V and 0 bases from J, with 11 bases between. The CDR3 covers 15 residues. The germline gives CDR1 MNHEY, CDR2 SVGAGI. CDR3 DNA sequence: TGTGCCAGCAGGCCGGACACCACGAACACCGGGGAGCTGTTTTTT. It specifies CASRPDTTNTGELFF.

This chain joins TRBV29-1 and TRBJ1-2; 11 positions agree with TRBD1. The CDR3 covers 13 residues. The germline V gene encodes CDR1 SQVTM and CDR2 ANQGSEA. The trim removed 5 bases at V and 3 bases at J, leaving 2 bases unmatched. CDR3 protein: CSVRTGGYYGYTF. DNA of the CDR3: TGCAGCGTTAGGACAGGGGGCTACTATGGCTACACCTTC.

The genes are TRBV10-3 and TRBJ1-2; 7 nucleotides agree with TRBD1. Germline V gives CDR1 ENHRY, CDR2 SYGVKD. V was pared by 10 bases and J by 3 bases, with 2 bases of the junction left unmatched. The CDR3 loop spans 11 amino acids. The CDR3 sequence is CATGTDYGYTF. CDR3 DNA: TGTGCCACCGGGACAGACTATGGCTACACCTTC.

V and J are TRBV2 and TRBJ1-1; D is undetermined. The CDR3 spans 13 residues. V was cut by 1 base and J by 4 bases, with 7 bases left in between. The germline gives CDR1 SNHLY, CDR2 FYNNEI. The CDR3 reads CASSEGEATEAFF. The CDR3 DNA reads TGTGCCAGCAGTGAAGGGGAGGCCACTGAAGCTTTCTTT.